One and the same sample provided the 15 T cell receptor beta chains below, sequenced in a study of graft-versus-host responses after intestinal transplantation. Clones were read by immunoSEQ multiplex PCR, and TCRdb kept only the in-frame ones, dropping some. The profile shows roughly 80,000 clones, around 92% of them singletons. Here the sequenced sample was PBMCs, taken 98 days after intestinal transplantation. These receptors were obtained from a human patient who received an intestinal transplant, so some T cells may come from the graft donor.

This clone appeared a single time. V gene TRBV28 combines with J gene TRBJ2-7; D ambiguous. Germline V gene sequence: CDR1 MDHEN, CDR2 SYDVKM. The CDR3 runs to 14 residues. The V and J ends lost 6 bases and 0 bases respectively, with 12 bases between them. CDR3 nucleotides: TGTGCCAGCAGACCCCCATTGAGCTCCTACGAGCAGTACTTC. The encoded protein is CASRPPLSSYEQYF.

The V and J genes are TRBV11-2 and TRBJ2-7; D possibly uses TRBD1 or TRBD2 (5 bases each). The CDR3 has 14 amino acids. Germline CDR1 reads SGHAT; CDR2 reads FQNNGV. Trimming took off 2 bases at V and 5 bases at J, with 13 bases between the two ends. The CDR3 region is CASSLYRRGHEQYF. The CDR3 nucleotides are TGTGCCAGCAGCTTATATCGCCGGGGCCACGAGCAGTACTTC.

The sample holds one count of this clone. V and J are TRBV6-1 and TRBJ1-2; possible D gene TRBD1, 6 bases. CDR1 is MNHNS, CDR2 SASEGT, per germline. Trimming shortened V by 0 bases and J by 4 bases, and 12 bases separated the two germline ends. The length of the CDR3 is 15 residues. CDR3 loop: CASSEASSGVYGYTF. In nucleotides, the CDR3 is TGTGCCAGCAGTGAAGCCTCGTCAGGGGTCTATGGCTACACCTTC.

The CDR3 nucleotides are TGTGCCAGCAGCTTACGACAGGGAGAGACCCAGTACTTC. Protein: CASSLRQGETQYF. The chain joins TRBV7-2 to TRBJ2-5; 7 bases align to TRBD1. The V and J ends lost 2 bases and 4 bases, in that order; junction bases with no gene match: 1. The germline CDR1 and CDR2 sequences are SGHTA and FQGNSA. CDR3 size: 13 residues.

The V call is TRBV6-5, the J call TRBJ1-2, with a weak D call TRBD1 (6 bases). CDR3 length equals 16 residues. Germline values: CDR1 MNHEY, CDR2 SVGAGI. Trimming left V 2 bases short and J 0 bases short, with 13 bases between. In DNA, the CDR3 is TGTGCCAGCAGTTACAGGACAGCCATACCTAACTATGGCTACACCTTC. It specifies CASSYRTAIPNYGYTF.

The chain is built from TRBV6-4 and TRBJ2-6; the D gene could be TRBD1 or TRBD2 (5 bases each). V gave up 3 bases and J gave up 2 bases, with 5 bases separating them. The CDR3 is made up of 14 amino acids. Germline CDR1 MRHNA, CDR2 SNTAGT. The CDR3 region has the DNA TGTGCCAGCAGTGAGGGGGCTGGGGCCAACGTCCTGACTTTC. Protein: CASSEGAGANVLTF.

In its sample, this clone was seen once. This rearrangement joins TRBV5-1 to TRBJ2-6; a weak D match, TRBD2 (6 bases). Germline-derived CDR1 and CDR2 are SGHRS and YFSETQ. Trimming took 4 bases from V and 2 from J, leaving 16 bases between them. This CDR3 has 17 amino acids. The CDR3 DNA follows: TGCGCCAGCAGCGGCGGGGCGCCGGCCCCTGGGGCCAACGTCCTGACTTTC. Translating it yields CASSGGAPAPGANVLTF. The complete variable domain, with remaining parts taken from reference TRBV5-1 and TRBJ2-6, reads KAGVTQTPRYLIKTRGQQVTLSCSPISGHRSVSWYQQTPGQGLQFLFEYFSETQRNKGNFPGRFSGRQFSNSRSEMNVSTLELGDSALYLCASSGGAPAPGANVLTFGAGSRLTVL.

This clone turned up a few times. The chain carries TRBV9 and TRBJ1-3; D unresolved. CDR1 and CDR2 from the germline V gene are SGDLS and YYNGEE. This CDR3 region has 19 residues. Trimming removed 3 bases at V and 0 bases at J, with 22 bases between. CDR3 nucleotide sequence: TGTGCCAGCAGCGACTCAGAGGGCACAGTCCCGAGCTCTGGAAACACCATATATTTT. This codes for CASSDSEGTVPSSGNTIYF.

The chain recombines TRBV4-1 with TRBJ2-7; 10 bases line up with TRBD2. The CDR3 is 15 amino acids. The ends lost 1 base at V and 4 bases at J; junction bases unmatched: 4. The germline V gene has CDR1 MGHRA and CDR2 YSYEKL. The CDR3 protein is CASSQAASGSYEQYF. The CDR3 DNA reads TGCGCCAGCAGCCAAGCAGCTAGCGGGAGTTACGAGCAGTACTTC.

The rearrangement links TRBV6-1 to TRBJ1-4; 7 bases map to TRBD1. Germline V gene data show CDR1 as MNHNS and CDR2 as SASEGT. The CDR3 contains 15 residues. V dropped 4 bases and J dropped 4; count of bases not matched to a gene: 6. CDR3 nucleotides: TGTGCCAGCAGTGGTAGGGGGCGATTTAATGAAAAACTGTTTTTT. This sequence encodes CASSGRGRFNEKLFF.

This clone has only one observation. The V and J genes are TRBV5-1 and TRBJ2-3; TRBD2 aligns across 14 bases. The CDR3 is 18 amino acids. Germline loops: CDR1 SGHRS, CDR2 YFSETQ. Trimming at V came to 2 bases and at J to 2 bases, leaving 7 bases not matched to a gene. CDR3 bases: TGCGCCAGCAGCTTTGGACTAGCGGGGGGCCGCGACACAGATACGCAGTATTTT. As protein: CASSFGLAGGRDTDTQYF.

V and J are TRBV10-3 and TRBJ1-1; D is unresolved. This CDR3 has 12 amino acids. Trimming removed 9 bases at V and 1 base at J, with 9 bases between. Per germline, CDR1 ENHRY and CDR2 SYGVKD. CDR3 nucleotide sequence: TGTGCCATTAGGACGGGGAACACTGAAGCTTTCTTT. Translating gives CAIRTGNTEAFF.

Notes on this clone: Other nucleotide sequences in the sample specify the same CDR3. The V and J genes are TRBV5-4 and TRBJ1-1; the D is unclear. The V end was cut by 1 base, the J end by 6 bases, with 10 bases between. CDR3 length equals 13 residues. Germline loops: CDR1 SGHNT, CDR2 YYREEE (reference sequence). CDR3 residues: CASSLLGFSEAFF. CDR3 nucleotide sequence: TGTGCCAGCAGCTTGCTCGGGTTTTCTGAAGCTTTCTTT.

The chain combines TRBV15 with TRBJ2-7; D remains unclear. This CDR3 has 12 residues. Germline assignment: CDR1 LNHNV and CDR2 YYDKDF (reference sequence). V gave up 0 bases and J gave up 4 bases, with 4 bases separating them. The CDR3 reads CATSRDGYEQYF. The CDR3 DNA reads TGTGCCACCAGCAGAGATGGGTACGAGCAGTACTTC. Full variable domain (remainder filled in from reference TRBV15 and TRBJ2-7): DAMVIQNPRYQVTQFGKPVTLSCSQTLNHNVMYWYQQKSSQAPKLLFHYYDKDFNNEADTPDNFQSRRPNTSFCFLDIRSPGLGDTAMYLCATSRDGYEQYFGPGTRLTVT.

A remark on this clone: A junction end diverges from the germline sequence, so it may reflect a read error. The gene calls are TRBV5-5 and TRBJ2-1; a possible D gene is TRBD2 (5 bases). This CDR3 spans 15 amino acids. Germline-derived CDR1 and CDR2 are SGHKS and YYEKEE (reference sequence). CDR3 residues: CASSLDGVLYNEQFF. DNA of the CDR3: TGTGCCAGCAGTTTGGACGGGGTCCTCTACAATGAGCAGTTCTTC.